The text below deals with one T cell receptor beta chain. Antigen specificity is unknown. The CDR3 length is 15 residues. Per the germline V gene, CDR1 is SGHTA and CDR2 is FQGNSA. Trimming pared 5 bases from V and 2 bases from J, leaving 14 bases between. The data are from a study of vaccination and CD4 T cells after COVID-19. The overall study: Typically, post-vaccine samples were obtained a median roughly 70 days after dose two, within a range of 14 to 241. Overlapping peptides of the spike proteins of SARS-CoV-2, HCoV-NL63, HCoV-OC43 and HCoV-229E were used for cell stimulation. As a positive control, some control cultures were given a CEFX pool, while others were given an HIV-1 Nef pool or no peptide.

Researchers used the Oncomine TCR Beta short-read assay to sequence DNA from cultured CD4+ T cells. TCRdb re-derived calls from the PCR reads in MiXCR, one entry per CDR3 protein. This table has around 16,000 distinct CDR3 sequences, less than 40% appearing once. The treatment is: roughly 10-day PBMC culture with coronavirus spike peptide pools or control peptides (ViraFEST assay). This TCR was sampled from a human donor who received a COVID-19 vaccine. The rearrangement uses TRBV7-2 and TRBJ2-3, with D possibly being TRBD1 (5 bases). Sequenced material: CD4+ T cells from blood, cultured in vitro, taken before SARS-CoV-2 vaccination. CDR3 sequence: CASSVRQSFTDTQYF. The CDR3 DNA sequence: TGTGCCAGCAGCGTCCGACAGAGCTTCACAGATACGCAGTATTTT.